This paragraph reports one T cell receptor beta chain. This sample stems from a study of kidney transplant recipient with SARS-CoV-2 infection. V lost 0 bases and J 5 bases, leaving 19 bases between the germline ends. Per the germline V gene, CDR1 is MGHDK and CDR2 is SYGVNS. The CDR3 covers 17 residues. Each CDR3 protein gets one entry after TCRdb re-called the reads with MiXCR. Altogether about 240,000 distinct CDR3 sequences are present, around 26% being singletons, with the ten largest covering 6% to 8.5%. The chain uses TRBV25-1 and TRBJ1-1, with D possibly TRBD1 on 5 matching bases. Here the sequenced sample was a blood sample, taken at baseline and on roughly day 120 from a kidney transplant recipient. The receptor's source is a young adult male patient who had COVID-19 and was a kidney transplant recipient. Some T cells may be the graft donor's. Here the CDR3 DNA reads TGTGCCAGCAGTGAATACGGACGTGGGGCGGAAGGGACTGAAGCTTTCTTT. Translated, it gives CASSEYGRGAEGTEAFF.